The rows below give T cell receptor beta chains drawn from one sample of a study of T cells expressing NK-cell markers. Following a re-call of the 5' RACE reads, TCRdb has one entry per CDR3 protein and lacks DNA. The sample spans about 460,000 distinct CDR3 sequences; the ten largest clones claim under 1.5%. Sequencing used blood T cells: a sorted CD56 or NKG2C T cell subset, CD4+ or CD8+ T cells, or bulk PBMC T cells (not recorded which). Source of these receptors: a woman aged 45-60 years in good health. The CDR3 runs from the conserved cysteine through the conserved F or W. Each record gives: J gene, V gene, CDR3 protein.

TRBJ2-1 | TRBV11-2 | CASSLEGLKDNEQFF
TRBJ2-1 | TRBV7-9 | CASIPSGSSYNEQFF
TRBJ2-7 | TRBV11-2 | CASTGDRATYEQYF
TRBJ1-5 | TRBV27 | CASSLSMAEPRNQPQHF
TRBJ2-2 | TRBV7-2 | CAFGQGTTGELFF
TRBJ1-1 | TRBV6-1 | CASRRDSYTEAFF
TRBJ2-4 | TRBV7-2 | CASSPWGRTAKNIQYF
TRBJ2-1 | TRBV4-1 | CASSQVPRTSYNEQFF
TRBJ2-5 | TRBV2 | CASSYRLTQETQYF
TRBJ2-1 | TRBV4-1 | CASSQPIGLAGGNYNEQFF